These 32 T cell receptor beta chains were all obtained from the same sample, sequenced in a study of blood T cell repertoires in COVID-19. Sequenced by immunoSEQ multiplex PCR; TCRdb stores in-frame clones only, minus some. The sample holds around 78,000 clones, 70% to 90% seen once. What was sequenced was peripheral blood. Receptors were obtained from a middle-aged man with active or convalescent COVID-19.

The chain recombines TRBV29-1 with TRBJ2-3; possible D gene TRBD2, 6 bases. Germline V lookup: CDR1 SQVTM, CDR2 ANQGSEA. This CDR3 contains 15 residues. The V end lost 7 bases, the J end lost 0 bases, and 17 bases lay between the germline ends. CDR3 DNA: TGCAGCGGGGACTCCTACGGATCTAGCACAGATACGCAGTATTTT. This translates into CSGDSYGSSTDTQYF.

The chain has TRBV11-2 and TRBJ1-3; D gene unclear. The germline V gene has CDR1 SGHAT and CDR2 FQNNGV. Trimming took off 1 base at V and 7 bases at J, with 11 bases between the two ends. The length of the CDR3 is 14 residues. CDR3 nucleotides: TGTGCCAGCAGCTTAGTCGGGAGGTCGAACACCATATATTTT. Its protein product is CASSLVGRSNTIYF.

This clone was counted between two and nine times. The chain carries TRBV5-4 and TRBJ2-5; TRBD1 agrees at 9 bases. The CDR3 consists of 15 residues. CDR1 and CDR2 from the germline V gene are SGHNT and YYREEE (reference sequence). V dropped 0 bases and J dropped 5; count of bases not matched to a gene: 5. CDR3 nucleotides: TGTGCCAGCAGCTTGGACAGGGGGCTTAAGGAGACCCAGTACTTC. Its translation: CASSLDRGLKETQYF.

CDR3 sequence: CAISEPQGPGGSNEQFF. CDR3 DNA sequence: TGTGCCATCAGTGAGCCCCAGGGACCGGGGGGTTCCAATGAGCAGTTCTTC. This chain joins TRBV10-3 and TRBJ2-1; TRBD2 matches at 7 bases. The germline gives CDR1 ENHRY, CDR2 SYGVKD. V lost 2 bases and J lost 6; bases outside the gene matches: 13. This CDR3 contains 17 residues.

This clone has a single count. The CDR3 nucleotides are TGTGCCAGCAGTAATCTAGCGGATAGCTCCTACGAGCAGTACTTC. The encoded protein is CASSNLADSSYEQYF. The chain is built from TRBV6-2 or TRBV6-3 and TRBJ2-7, with 7 positions matching TRBD2. The length of the CDR3 is 15 residues. V lost 5 bases, J lost 0 bases, and 7 bases stayed unmatched. CDR1 and CDR2 (germline): MNHEY, SVGEGT.

The chain combines TRBV24-1 with TRBJ2-3; 10 nucleotides agree with TRBD1. This CDR3 region has 13 residues. The V gene's germline CDR1 is KGHDR and CDR2 SFDVKD. V lost 9 bases, J lost 3 bases, and 2 bases stayed unmatched. The CDR3 loop is CATSGQGTDTQYF. The CDR3 nucleotides are TGTGCCACCTCGGGACAGGGGACAGATACGCAGTATTTT.

The CDR3 DNA is TGTGCCAGCAGTGGGTTAGCGGGGGTCTACACCGGGGAGCTGTTTTTT. As protein: CASSGLAGVYTGELFF. The chain joins TRBV2 to TRBJ2-2, with 9 bases lining up with TRBD2. The CDR3 length is 16 residues. The V and J ends lost 4 bases and 3 bases, in that order; junction bases with no gene match: 6. Germline V CDR1 and CDR2: SNHLY, FYNNEI.

V is TRBV6-4 and J is TRBJ1-1; 9 bases align to TRBD1. The germline V gene has CDR1 MRHNA and CDR2 SNTAGT. Trimming cost V 6 bases and J 5 bases; bases outside gene matches: 16. This CDR3 has 17 amino acids. The CDR3 reads CASSYRQGVVFQTEAFF. CDR3 coding DNA: TGTGCCAGCAGCTACCGACAGGGGGTAGTGTTCCAGACTGAAGCTTTCTTT.

In DNA form, the CDR3 reads TGTGCCAGCAGCTTAATCTCAACCGGGGACACTGAAGCTTTCTTT. It codes for CASSLISTGDTEAFF. J is TRBJ1-1 and V is TRBV5-6; D unresolved. This CDR3 has 15 amino acids. Germline V gene sequence: CDR1 SGHDT, CDR2 YYEEEE. The V gene lost 2 bases and the J gene lost 3 bases, with 14 bases spanning the gap.

This rearrangement joins TRBV30 to TRBJ2-5; 11 nucleotides match TRBD2. The CDR3 is 14 amino acids. Looked up from germline, CDR1 is GTSNPN and CDR2 is SVGIG (reference sequence). Trimming at V came to 0 bases and at J to 4 bases, leaving 1 base not matched to a gene. CDR3 sequence reads: CAWSVGLAGETQYF. CDR3 sequence (DNA): TGTGCCTGGAGTGTAGGACTAGCGGGAGAGACCCAGTACTTC.

This chain links TRBV15 with TRBJ1-1; 7 bases map to TRBD1. Germline CDR1 and CDR2: LNHNV and YYDKDF (reference sequence). The CDR3 has 20 residues. The V segment lost 0 bases and the J segment 1 base; nucleotides outside the gene matches: 17. The CDR3 DNA is TGTGCCACCAGCAGAGATTCAATGGGGTTCCAGGGGGTATCGAACACTGAAGCTTTCTTT. This sequence encodes CATSRDSMGFQGVSNTEAFF.

V and J are TRBV28 and TRBJ1-5; 12 nucleotides align to TRBD1. The CDR3 runs 16 residues. V lost 6 bases and J lost 7; bases outside the gene matches: 10. The germline V gene encodes CDR1 MDHEN and CDR2 SYDVKM. CDR3 region: CASSRAGTGGRQPQHF. The CDR3 bases are TGTGCCAGCAGCCGAGCCGGGACAGGGGGCAGGCAGCCCCAGCATTTT. The complete variable domain, with remaining parts taken from reference TRBV28 and TRBJ1-5, reads DVKVTQSSRYLVKRTGEKVFLECVQDMDHENMFWYRQDPGLGLRLIYFSYDVKMKEKGDIPEGYSVSREKKERFSLILESASTNQTSMYLCASSRAGTGGRQPQHFGDGTRLSIL.

This chain joins TRBV2 and TRBJ1-4; a possible D gene is TRBD1 (6 bases). The CDR3 spans 17 residues. Germline V gene sequence: CDR1 SNHLY, CDR2 FYNNEI. V lost 6 bases and J lost 8, with 25 bases in between. The CDR3 region is CASRSTDWGHNAEKLFF. CDR3 bases: TGTGCCAGCAGATCCACCGATTGGGGACACAACGCGGAAAAACTGTTTTTT.

The chain uses TRBV5-1 and TRBJ2-5; TRBD1 agrees at 11 bases. Trimming took 3 bases from V and 10 from J; bases not matched to a gene: 14. The CDR3 is 16 amino acids. CDR1 and CDR2 (germline): SGHRS, YFSETQ. The CDR3: CASSYRDRGDVGDQYF. CDR3 bases: TGCGCCAGCAGCTACCGGGACAGGGGGGACGTCGGAGACCAGTACTTC. Based on the CDR3 plus reference TRBV5-1 and TRBJ2-5, the full variable domain is KAGVTQTPRYLIKTRGQQVTLSCSPISGHRSVSWYQQTPGQGLQFLFEYFSETQRNKGNFPGRFSGRQFSNSRSEMNVSTLELGDSALYLCASSYRDRGDVGDQYFGPGTRLLVL.

The chain links TRBV12-3 or TRBV12-4 to TRBJ1-2; 7 bases fit TRBD1. CDR3 length: 13 residues. V lost 8 bases, J lost 2 bases, and 5 bases stayed unmatched. The CDR3 protein is CASLAGGNYGYTF. Written as DNA, the CDR3 is TGTGCCAGCTTGGCAGGGGGAAACTATGGCTACACCTTC.

The chain is built from TRBV6-1 and TRBJ2-7; D is undetermined. This CDR3 has 16 residues. Trimming took 4 bases from V and 3 from J, leaving 19 bases between them. The germline gives CDR1 MNHNS, CDR2 SASEGT. The CDR3 reads CASSGQPRVNGYEQYF. DNA of the CDR3: TGTGCCAGCAGTGGCCAACCTAGAGTCAACGGCTACGAGCAGTACTTC.

The CDR3 reads CASSLDHGELFF. In nucleotides, the CDR3 is TGTGCCAGCAGCTTGGATCACGGGGAGCTGTTTTTT. V usage is TRBV5-4 and J usage is TRBJ2-2; D remains unclear. V shed 0 bases and J shed 7 bases, with 4 bases lying between them. The germline gives CDR1 SGHNT, CDR2 YYREEE (reference sequence). CDR3 length: 12 residues.

This chain connects TRBV3-1 (or the pseudogene TRBV3-2) to TRBJ2-2; D unresolved. The germline V gene encodes CDR1 LGHDT and CDR2 YNNKEL (reference sequence). This CDR3 is built from 14 residues. V was shortened by 1 base and J by 5 bases, with 8 bases between the two germline ends. CDR3: CASSQVFSTGELFF. The CDR3 DNA is TGTGCCAGCAGCCAAGTTTTCTCGACCGGGGAGCTGTTTTTT.

The chain links TRBV11-2 to TRBJ2-1, with 11 bases lining up with TRBD2. Germline assignment: CDR1 SGHAT and CDR2 FQNNGV. V shed 4 bases, J shed 5 bases, and the junction held 4 bases outside the gene matches. The CDR3 contains 15 residues. CDR3 sequence reads: CASSSHSGGDNEQFF. The CDR3 DNA is TGTGCCAGCAGCTCACATAGCGGGGGGGACAATGAGCAGTTCTTC.

This chain connects TRBV5-1 to TRBJ1-4; TRBD1 matches at 7 bases. This CDR3 is built from 12 residues. V shed 8 bases, J shed 8 bases, and the junction held 6 bases outside the gene matches. Germline V lookup: CDR1 SGHRS, CDR2 YFSETQ. CDR3 DNA: TGCGCCAGAAGGGGGCAGGGCGAAAAACTGTTTTTT. This gives the protein CARRGQGEKLFF.

This chain links TRBV5-1 with TRBJ2-3; D is perhaps TRBD1 (6 bases). The CDR3 covers 16 residues. V lost 0 bases to trimming and J lost 1 base, with 12 bases between them. Germline CDR1 and CDR2: SGHRS and YFSETQ. The DNA for the CDR3 is TGCGCCAGCAGCTTGGTGGTGGCAGGGGGCACAGATACGCAGTATTTT. The encoded protein is CASSLVVAGGTDTQYF. Supplemented by reference TRBV5-1 and TRBJ2-3, the full variable domain reads KAGVTQTPRYLIKTRGQQVTLSCSPISGHRSVSWYQQTPGQGLQFLFEYFSETQRNKGNFPGRFSGRQFSNSRSEMNVSTLELGDSALYLCASSLVVAGGTDTQYFGPGTRLTVL.

The CDR3 DNA is TGTGCCACCCTCGAGGCCCAGAGGGAGACCCAGTACTTC. Residues: CATLEAQRETQYF. This chain joins TRBV24-1 and TRBJ2-5; D unresolved. Trimming took 9 bases from V and 5 from J, leaving 15 bases between them. CDR3 size: 13 residues. CDR1 and CDR2 from the germline V gene are KGHDR and SFDVKD.

The table lists this clone with a count of one. The rearrangement links TRBV4-2 to TRBJ1-2; 7 bases are a match to TRBD1. J was trimmed by 7 bases and V by 4 bases; bases with no gene match: 3. This CDR3 spans 12 amino acids. The germline gives CDR1 LGHNA, CDR2 YNFKEQ. CDR3 in amino acids: CASSLRQGGYTF. The CDR3 nucleotides are TGTGCCAGCAGCCTGAGACAGGGTGGCTACACCTTC.

This chain links TRBV27 with TRBJ1-2; TRBD1 matches at 10 bases. Germline V gene sequence: CDR1 MNHEY, CDR2 SMNVEV (reference sequence). The CDR3 has 14 amino acids. Trimming took 4 bases from V and 8 from J; bases not matched to a gene: 7. The DNA for the CDR3 is TGTGCCAGCAGTTCCGGGACAGGGGTAGGGGGCTACACCTTC. Translated: CASSSGTGVGGYTF.

CDR3 protein: CASSFSSGGAGETQYF. DNA of the CDR3: TGTGCCAGCAGCTTTTCCAGCGGGGGCGCTGGGGAGACCCAGTACTTC. The chain joins TRBV11-3 to TRBJ2-5; 8 bases align to TRBD2. This CDR3 spans 16 amino acids. V trimming: 3 bases; J trimming: 5 bases; junction bases outside the gene matches: 11. The V gene's germline CDR1 is SGHNT and CDR2 YENEEA.

CDR3 protein: CASSPRAEWETQYF. The CDR3 bases are TGTGCCAGCTCACCGCGGGCCGAATGGGAGACCCAGTACTTC. This rearrangement joins TRBV18 to TRBJ2-5; D perhaps matches TRBD2 (5 bases). Germline CDR1 KGHSH, CDR2 LQKENI. This CDR3 comprises 14 residues. V was cut by 3 bases and J by 5 bases, with 13 bases left in between.

This chain connects TRBV7-2 to TRBJ2-5; TRBD2 agrees at 15 bases. Germline V CDR1 and CDR2: SGHTA, FQGNSA. This CDR3 comprises 16 residues. Trimming removed 5 bases from V and 5 bases from J; junction bases left unmatched: 6. CDR3 nucleotide sequence: TGTGCCAGCAGCATCCCGGGACTAGCGGGGGGCGAGACCCAGTACTTC. Encoded protein: CASSIPGLAGGETQYF. Drawing the rest from reference TRBV7-2 and TRBJ2-5, the complete variable domain is GAGVSQSPSNKVTEKGKDVELRCDPISGHTALYWYRQSLGQGLEFLIYFQGNSAPDKSGLPSDRFSAERTGGSVSTLTIQRTQQEDSAVYLCASSIPGLAGGETQYFGPGTRLLVL.

The DNA for the CDR3 is TGTGCCATCGGAGGGACTAGGGGAGGGGAGACCCAGTACTTC. It yields the protein CAIGGTRGGETQYF. The chain employs TRBV10-3 and TRBJ2-5, with 8 bases that match TRBD2. V lost 8 bases, J lost 5 bases, and 10 bases stayed unmatched. Germline CDR1 reads ENHRY; CDR2 reads SYGVKD. The CDR3 runs 14 residues.

This chain uses TRBV30 with TRBJ1-3; no definite D call. CDR3 length: 15 residues. From germline, CDR1 is GTSNPN and CDR2 SVGIG (reference sequence). Trimming left V 2 bases short and J 2 bases short, with 13 bases between. The CDR3 loop is CAWSPFLGPGNTIYF. In DNA form, the CDR3 reads TGTGCCTGGAGTCCTTTTTTGGGCCCTGGAAACACCATATATTTT.

This clone was seen a single time. The chain has TRBV7-8 and TRBJ1-4; perhaps TRBD1 as D (6 bases). Germline lookup yields CDR1 SGHVS and CDR2 FQNEAQ. V was clipped by 4 bases and J by 8 bases, with 20 bases between them. This CDR3 is built from 16 residues. In DNA, the CDR3 is TGTGCCAGCAGCTCAGGGGTGGTCAGGGTGGGGGAAAAACTGTTTTTT. It codes for CASSSGVVRVGEKLFF.

The CDR3 DNA follows: TGTGCCAGCAGCTTGTACGGTAGTCCACCCCTCCACTTT. Its translation: CASSLYGSPPLHF. The rearrangement joins TRBV5-6 to TRBJ1-6, with no clear D. CDR3 length: 13 residues. In germline, CDR1 is SGHDT, CDR2 YYEEEE. Trimming shortened V by 1 base and J by 11 bases, and 10 bases separated the two germline ends.

The V call is TRBV2, the J call TRBJ2-4, with D uncertain. Trimming removed 6 bases from V and 0 bases from J, with 6 bases in between. CDR1 and CDR2 (germline): SNHLY, FYNNEI. The CDR3 covers 13 residues. The CDR3 nucleotides are TGTGCCAGCAGCCCGGGAGCCAAAAACATTCAGTACTTC. The encoded protein is CASSPGAKNIQYF.